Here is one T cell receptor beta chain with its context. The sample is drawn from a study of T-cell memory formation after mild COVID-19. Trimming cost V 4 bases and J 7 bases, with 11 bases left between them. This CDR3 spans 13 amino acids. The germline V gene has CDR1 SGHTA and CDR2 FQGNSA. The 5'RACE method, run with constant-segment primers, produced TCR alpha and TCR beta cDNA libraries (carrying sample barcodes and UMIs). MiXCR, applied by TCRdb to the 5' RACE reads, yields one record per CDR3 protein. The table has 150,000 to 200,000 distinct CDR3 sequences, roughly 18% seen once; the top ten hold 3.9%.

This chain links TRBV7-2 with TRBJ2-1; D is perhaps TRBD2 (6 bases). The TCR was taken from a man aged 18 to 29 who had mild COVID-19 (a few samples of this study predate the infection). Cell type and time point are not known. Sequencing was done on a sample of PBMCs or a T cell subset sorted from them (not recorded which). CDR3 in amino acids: CASSSGSSNEQFF. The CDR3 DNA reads TGTGCCAGCAGCTCCGGGAGTAGTAATGAGCAGTTCTTC.